Ten or more counts support the clone carrying this T cell receptor (beta chain). Its cognate antigen is unknown. TCRdb fed the 5' RACE reads into MiXCR, producing one record per CDR3 protein. The data contain tens of thousands of distinct CDR3 sequences, about 4.2% of them seen just once; the ten biggest clones take up more than 1.5%. The data stem from a study of neurological immune-mediated disorders. For the study at large: The approximately 34 multiple sclerosis patients comprised about 31 that were relapsing-remitting and 3 that were secondary progressive.

Overall study findings and caveats: There were no CDR3 amino acid sequences shared by expanded clones across subjects, a result suggesting private repertoires in all groups. The multiple sclerosis repertoire cluster had no association with any clinical or MRI feature.

Germline V gene sequence: CDR1 SGHRS, CDR2 YFSETQ. The V end lost 3 bases, the J end lost 7 bases, and 14 bases lay between the germline ends. The CDR3 has 14 residues. This clonotype was obtained from a middle-aged woman with multiple sclerosis. Source material: CD4+ T cells from blood. The rearrangement joins TRBV5-1 to TRBJ1-5, with a possible D match to TRBD1 (6 bases). The CDR3 here is CASSWGAGEQPQHF. CDR3 coding DNA: TGCGCCAGCAGCTGGGGGGCCGGGGAACAGCCCCAGCATTTT.